Below are 25 T cell receptor beta chains sequenced from a single sample in a study of T cell changes during pregnancy in multiple sclerosis. Only in-frame clones appear in the TCRdb table, and some are missing; sequencing was by immunoSEQ multiplex PCR. The table includes 50,000 to 60,000 clones, roughly 90% detected once. The source was CD4+ T cells from peripheral blood mononuclear cells, collected after pregnancy. Every receptor here comes from a female donor in good health, enrolled as a control in a pregnancy study.

This chain links TRBV29-1 with TRBJ1-2; 8 bases fit TRBD1. Germline V gene data show CDR1 as SQVTM and CDR2 as ANQGSEA. The ends lost 6 bases at V and 8 bases at J; junction bases unmatched: 17. CDR3 length: 15 residues. CDR3 coding DNA: TGCAGCGTCCCCGAAGGTTATTCAGGGGGCCGGGGCTACACCTTC. Translated, it gives CSVPEGYSGGRGYTF.

The genes are TRBV19 and TRBJ1-1; TRBD1 aligns across 7 bases. The V gene's germline CDR1 is LNHDA and CDR2 SQIVND (reference sequence). V lost 5 bases, J lost 1 base, and 7 bases stayed unmatched. The length of the CDR3 is 15 residues. CDR3 sequence: CASSPGDSPNTEAFF. The CDR3 nucleotides read TGTGCCAGTAGTCCGGGGGACAGTCCGAACACTGAAGCTTTCTTT.

V gene TRBV9 combines with J gene TRBJ1-3, with D unclear. Germline CDR1 is SGDLS and CDR2 is YYNGEE. The CDR3 runs 14 residues. V was pared by 7 bases and J by 2 bases, with 13 bases between. The CDR3 spells CASGTGRTGNTIYF. The CDR3 DNA reads as TGTGCCAGCGGAACGGGAAGAACTGGAAACACCATATATTTT.

The V and J genes are TRBV7-2 and TRBJ2-1; TRBD2 aligns across 8 bases. From germline, CDR1 is SGHTA and CDR2 FQGNSA. V was pared by 5 bases and J by 5 bases, with 11 bases of the junction left unmatched. The CDR3 extends over 16 amino acids. This CDR3 is CASSLLGGGRNNEQFF. Written as DNA, the CDR3 is TGTGCCAGCAGCCTCCTGGGCGGGGGGCGGAACAATGAGCAGTTCTTC.

The chain couples TRBV6-5 to TRBJ1-2; no clear D. Germline CDR1 reads MNHEY; CDR2 reads SVGAGI. V was pared by 0 bases and J by 7 bases, with 12 bases between. The CDR3 is 14 amino acids. The CDR3 coding sequence is TGTGCCAGCAGTTACTCGAGGGATAGTCCTGGCTACACCTTC. This sequence encodes CASSYSRDSPGYTF.

This chain joins TRBV10-3 and TRBJ1-1, with D tentatively TRBD1 (5 bases). Germline V gene data show CDR1 as ENHRY and CDR2 as SYGVKD. V was trimmed by 8 bases and J by 1 base, leaving 14 bases between them. This CDR3 contains 14 residues. The DNA for the CDR3 is TGTGCCATCGCTCGGGGGGGTCCGAACACTGAAGCTTTCTTT. As protein: CAIARGGPNTEAFF.

The V and J genes are TRBV30 and TRBJ1-5, with 8 bases lining up with TRBD1. The CDR3 contains 13 residues. Trimming took 7 bases from V and 5 from J; bases not matched to a gene: 7. Germline CDR1 GTSNPN, CDR2 SVGIG (reference sequence). For the CDR3, the DNA is TGTGCCTTTGGGGCAGGGGGCTATCAGCCCCAGCATTTT. It is translated as CAFGAGGYQPQHF.

The rearrangement uses TRBV19 and TRBJ2-5; 8 positions agree with TRBD2. With V trimmed by 8 bases and J by 4 bases, 3 bases remained unmatched. The CDR3 contains 12 residues. Germline V gives CDR1 LNHDA, CDR2 SQIVND (reference sequence). The chain's CDR3 is CASAREGETQYF. The CDR3 nucleotides are TGTGCCAGTGCCCGGGAGGGAGAGACCCAGTACTTC.

This chain uses TRBV7-2 with TRBJ1-5, with 7 nucleotides matching TRBD1. Germline CDR1 and CDR2: SGHTA and FQGNSA. The junction had 7 bases not matched to a gene; V was cut back by 1 base and J by 1 base. The CDR3 has 17 amino acids. The CDR3: CASSLGRGYMSNQPQHF. DNA for the CDR3: TGTGCCAGCAGCTTAGGCAGGGGGTACATGAGCAATCAGCCCCAGCATTTT.

The V gene is TRBV2, the J gene TRBJ1-6; D is unclear. With 6 bases removed from V and 4 bases from J, the gap between germline ends came to 7 bases. The length of the CDR3 is 13 residues. Germline CDR1 and CDR2: SNHLY and FYNNEI. The CDR3 spells CASRATYNSPLHF. DNA of the CDR3: TGTGCCAGCAGGGCCACATATAATTCACCCCTCCACTTT.

This chain links TRBV7-2 with TRBJ2-5; 11 positions agree with TRBD2. J gave up 5 bases and V 5 bases, and 7 bases lay outside the gene matches. CDR1 SGHTA and CDR2 FQGNSA come from the germline V gene. This CDR3 spans 15 amino acids. The CDR3 bases are TGTGCCAGCAGCCGGACGACTAGCGGGGTGGAGACCCAGTACTTC. Residues: CASSRTTSGVETQYF. Based on the CDR3 plus reference TRBV7-2 and TRBJ2-5, the full variable domain is GAGVSQSPSNKVTEKGKDVELRCDPISGHTALYWYRQSLGQGLEFLIYFQGNSAPDKSGLPSDRFSAERTGGSVSTLTIQRTQQEDSAVYLCASSRTTSGVETQYFGPGTRLLVL.

V is TRBV30 and J is TRBJ1-5; D is possibly TRBD1 (6 bases). This CDR3 comprises 11 residues. Germline assignment: CDR1 GTSNPN and CDR2 SVGIG (reference sequence). Trimming removed 2 bases at V and 9 bases at J, with 8 bases between. The CDR3 coding sequence is TGTGCCTGGAGTACCAGGGGGCCCCAGCATTTT. This translates into CAWSTRGPQHF.

This clone has a handful of counts. CDR3 in amino acids: CASSLGGQGLDEQYF. The CDR3 DNA is TGTGCCAGCAGCTTAGGAGGGCAGGGGCTCGACGAGCAGTACTTC. The rearrangement joins TRBV7-9 to TRBJ2-7, with a weak D call TRBD1 (6 bases). The CDR3 covers 15 residues. Trimming shortened V by 1 base and J by 5 bases, and 15 bases separated the two germline ends. Germline CDR1 SEHNR, CDR2 FQNEAQ (reference sequence). The full variable domain, its missing parts supplied by reference TRBV7-9 and TRBJ2-7, is DTGVSQNPRHKITKRGQNVTFRCDPISEHNRLYWYRQTLGQGPEFLTYFQNEAQLEKSRLLSDRFSAERPKGSFSTLEIQRTEQGDSAMYLCASSLGGQGLDEQYFGPGTRLTVT.

This clone has a single count. V is TRBV9 and J is TRBJ2-3, with TRBD1 matching over 9 bases. CDR1 is SGDLS, CDR2 YYNGEE, per germline. This CDR3 comprises 15 residues. The V and J ends lost 2 bases and 2 bases, in that order; junction bases with no gene match: 3. Here the CDR3 DNA reads TGTGCCAGCAGCGTCACAGGGGGCTACACAGATACGCAGTATTTT. It encodes CASSVTGGYTDTQYF.

The chain has TRBV6-5 and TRBJ1-6; no firm D call. This CDR3 comprises 14 residues. Trimming shortened V by 0 bases and J by 14 bases, and 14 bases separated the two germline ends. In germline, CDR1 is MNHEY, CDR2 SVGAGI. CDR3 DNA: TGTGCCAGCAGTTACTCGAATTCGGGAGTGGCCCTCCACTTT. It yields the protein CASSYSNSGVALHF.

The gene calls are TRBV5-6 and TRBJ2-3, with D tentatively TRBD1 (6 bases). This CDR3 has 12 amino acids. CDR1 is SGHDT, CDR2 YYEEEE, per germline. V dropped 4 bases and J dropped 7 bases, with 10 bases sitting between them. DNA for the CDR3: TGTGCCAGCAGCAGGGGGTCGCATACGCAGTATTTT. This gives the protein CASSRGSHTQYF.

This clone was observed once. J is TRBJ2-4 and V is TRBV18; D possibly corresponds to TRBD2 (5 bases). The V end was cut by 5 bases, the J end by 0 bases, with 14 bases between. CDR3 length: 16 amino acids. Germline CDR1 and CDR2: KGHSH and LQKENI. The CDR3 sequence is CASSSSGEGAKNIQYF. The DNA for the CDR3 is TGTGCCAGCTCATCGTCAGGAGAGGGAGCCAAAAACATTCAGTACTTC.

The chain combines TRBV4-2 with TRBJ2-5, with D tentatively TRBD2 (5 bases). V was cut by 1 base and J by 6 bases, with 12 bases left in between. CDR3 length: 14 residues. The germline V gene encodes CDR1 LGHNA and CDR2 YNFKEQ. CDR3 nucleotide sequence: TGTGCCAGCAGCCAAGCAGGATCGGGGAAGACCCAGTACTTC. Protein product: CASSQAGSGKTQYF.

A remark on this clone: Sequence at one end of the junction differs from germline and may be a read error. The chain employs TRBV29-1 and TRBJ1-2; D unclear. This CDR3 comprises 9 residues. CDR1 SQVTM and CDR2 ANQGSEA come from the germline V gene. CDR3 protein: CSVDGQTPF. CDR3 coding DNA: TGCAGCGTGGATGGGCAGACCCCCTTC. The complete variable domain, with remaining parts taken from reference TRBV29-1 and TRBJ1-2, reads SAVISQKPSRDICQRGTSLTIQCQVDSQVTMMFWYRQQPGQSLTLIATANQGSEATYESGFVIDKFPISRPNLTFSTLTVSNMSPEDSSIYLCSVDGQTPFGSGTRLTVV.

This chain connects TRBV11-2 to TRBJ1-2; a possible D gene is TRBD1 (5 bases). The germline V gene has CDR1 SGHAT and CDR2 FQNNGV. V dropped 4 bases and J dropped 2 bases, with 23 bases sitting between them. The CDR3 extends over 18 amino acids. The CDR3 spells CASSSSLVFTGRNYGYTF. CDR3 coding DNA: TGTGCCAGCAGCTCTTCCTTAGTCTTTACAGGACGAAACTATGGCTACACCTTC.

The chain carries TRBV7-3 and TRBJ1-1, with D perhaps TRBD1 (6 bases). The germline gives CDR1 SGHTA, CDR2 FQGTGA. This CDR3 comprises 20 residues. Trimming took off 1 base at V and 1 base at J, with 25 bases between the two ends. The chain's CDR3 is CASSLKGPGARDPPNTEAFF. The CDR3 bases are TGTGCCAGCAGCTTAAAAGGCCCAGGGGCCCGCGATCCTCCGAACACTGAAGCTTTCTTT. The entire variable domain, with the rest obtained from reference TRBV7-3 and TRBJ1-1, is as follows: GAGVSQTPSNKVTEKGKYVELRCDPISGHTALYWYRQSLGQGPEFLIYFQGTGAADDSGLPNDRFFAVRPEGSVSTLKIQRTERGDSAVYLCASSLKGPGARDPPNTEAFFGQGTRLTVV.

This chain joins TRBV7-2 and TRBJ1-6; D ambiguous. The V gene lost 5 bases and the J gene lost 10 bases, with 15 bases spanning the gap. The germline V gene has CDR1 SGHTA and CDR2 FQGNSA. The CDR3 runs to 14 residues. CDR3 in amino acids: CASSPLTGNSPLHF. The CDR3 bases are TGTGCCAGCAGCCCACTAACGGGGAACTCACCCCTCCACTTT.

The CDR3 protein is CASSPTTGQGAGGYTF. In DNA, the CDR3 is TGTGCCAGCAGTCCCACCACCGGACAGGGGGCTGGGGGCTACACCTTC. This chain uses TRBV11-2 with TRBJ1-2; 11 bases match TRBD1. The CDR3 is 16 amino acids. The germline CDR1 and CDR2 sequences are SGHAT and FQNNGV. V lost 6 bases, J lost 8 bases, and 14 bases stayed unmatched.

The CDR3 DNA sequence: TGTGCCAGCGGGGGGGTAGGGACTGAAGCTTTCTTT. Encoded protein: CASGGVGTEAFF. The chain carries TRBV19 and TRBJ1-1; tentative D call: TRBD1 (5 bases). Trimming shortened V by 9 bases and J by 5 bases, and 13 bases separated the two germline ends. The CDR3 runs to 12 residues. Germline CDR1 and CDR2: LNHDA and SQIVND (reference sequence).

The chain links TRBV23-1 to TRBJ2-1, with D possibly matching TRBD2 (5 bases). TRBV23-1 is an ORF for which the function is uncertain. The CDR3 is 14 amino acids. V lost 10 bases and J lost 1, with 14 bases in between. DNA of the CDR3: TGCGCCACCTTTAGAGGGAGATCCTACAATGAGCAGTTCTTC. It specifies CATFRGRSYNEQFF.